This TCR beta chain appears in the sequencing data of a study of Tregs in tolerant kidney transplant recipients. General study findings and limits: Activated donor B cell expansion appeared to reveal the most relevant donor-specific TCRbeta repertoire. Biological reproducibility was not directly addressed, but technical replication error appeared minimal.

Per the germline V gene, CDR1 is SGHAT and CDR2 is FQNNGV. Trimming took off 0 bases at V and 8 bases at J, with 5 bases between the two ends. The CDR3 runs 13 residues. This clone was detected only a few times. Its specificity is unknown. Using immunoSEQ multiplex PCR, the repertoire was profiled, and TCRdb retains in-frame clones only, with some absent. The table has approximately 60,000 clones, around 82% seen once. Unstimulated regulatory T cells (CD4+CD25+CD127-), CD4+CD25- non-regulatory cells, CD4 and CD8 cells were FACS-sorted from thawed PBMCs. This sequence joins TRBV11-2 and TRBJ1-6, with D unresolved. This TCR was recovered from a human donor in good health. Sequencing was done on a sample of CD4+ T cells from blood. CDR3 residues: CASSLESYSPLHF. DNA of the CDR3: TGTGCCAGCAGCTTAGAGTCGTATTCACCCCTCCACTTT.